The entry that follows covers one TCR beta chain sequence. These data come from a study of blood T cell repertoires in COVID-19. The CDR3 loop spans 16 amino acids. The germline V gene encodes CDR1 SGHTA and CDR2 FQGTGA. Trimming cost V 5 bases and J 8 bases; bases outside gene matches: 8. The protocol was immunoSEQ multiplex PCR, while the TCRdb copy is restricted to in-frame clones and leaves out a portion. The sample contains some 290,000 clones, 90% of which appear only once. Sequences were obtained from PBMCs or T cells enriched from blood (not recorded which). This chain joins TRBV7-3 and TRBJ2-1; 14 bases line up with TRBD2. The clonotype was recovered from a woman aged 25-40 years who had been exposed to COVID-19. This CDR3 reads CASSLEGTSGGYEQFF. In DNA, the CDR3 is TGTGCCAGCAGCCTAGAAGGGACTAGCGGGGGCTATGAGCAGTTCTTC.